This T cell receptor beta chain was observed in a study of blood T cells in healthy people across ages. Findings of the study overall: In these data, TCR beta diversity tracked strongly with naive T cell percentage. Unsorted PBMC material precluded a definitive naive versus antigen-experienced comparison.

Together with a sample-barcoded 5' primer, a J-beta primer mix was included in a second PCR lasting about 6 to 11 cycles. Every cDNA was tagged by a template-switch adaptor with 12 random nucleotides. MiXCR was run by TCRdb on the 5' RACE reads, yielding one entry per CDR3 protein. The table includes around 700,000 distinct CDR3 sequences, 25% detected once. Germline-derived CDR1 and CDR2 are DFQATT and SNEGSKA (reference sequence). CDR3 length equals 13 residues. V dropped 6 bases and J dropped 2 bases, with 11 bases sitting between them. This clonotype was seen a handful of times. What it binds is not known. These same records also appear under a second study, on T cells of mothers and their children. That report notes: Three healthy Caucasian mothers served as donors, and their six children did as well.

The TCR was taken from a boy aged 5-17 years in good health. V is TRBV20-1 and J is TRBJ2-1; D perhaps matches TRBD2 (5 bases). Sequencing was performed on blood. Here the CDR3 reads CSAGEVTYNEQFF. In DNA, the CDR3 is TGCAGTGCGGGAGAGGTAACCTACAATGAGCAGTTCTTC.